This TCR beta chain appears in the sequencing data of a study of T cell repertoires in cytomegalovirus infection. CDR3 length equals 16 residues. In germline, CDR1 is SGHDT, CDR2 YYEEEE. The ends lost 0 bases at V and 4 bases at J; junction bases unmatched: 8. One entry per CDR3 protein, called by TCRdb with MiXCR from the reads. The sample consists of 110,000 or so distinct CDR3 sequences, around 29% of them appearing once. This clonotype was detected only a few times. Its antigen is undetermined. This TCR was recovered from a human donor in good health (CMV status not recorded). Some clones in this sample may be carry-over from other donors' samples. The sample in question was CD8+ T cells from cultured PBMCs, obtained from culture after CMV antigen stimulation. This chain connects TRBV5-6 to TRBJ1-2, with 8 bases aligning to TRBD1. CDR3 coding DNA: TGTGCCAGCAGCTTGGCCGCGGGACAGGAAATCTATGGCTACACCTTC. Protein sequence: CASSLAAGQEIYGYTF.